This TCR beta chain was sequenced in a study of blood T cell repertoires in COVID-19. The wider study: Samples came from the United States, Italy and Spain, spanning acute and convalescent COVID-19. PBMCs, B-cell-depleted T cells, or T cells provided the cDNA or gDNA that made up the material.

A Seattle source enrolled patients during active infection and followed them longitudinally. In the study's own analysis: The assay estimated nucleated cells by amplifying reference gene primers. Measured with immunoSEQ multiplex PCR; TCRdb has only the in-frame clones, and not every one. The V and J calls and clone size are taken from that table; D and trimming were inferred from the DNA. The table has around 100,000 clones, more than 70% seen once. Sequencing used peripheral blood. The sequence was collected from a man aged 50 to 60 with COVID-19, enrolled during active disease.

This CDR3 is CASFGTSGGQETQYF. CDR3 in DNA: TGTGCCAGCTTCGGGACTAGCGGGGGTCAAGAGACCCAGTACTTC. The J gene is TRBJ2-5, the V gene TRBV5-4; 14 nucleotides match TRBD2. The germline V gene encodes CDR1 SGHNT and CDR2 YYREEE (reference sequence). Germline trimming cut 7 bases from V and 2 bases from J; bases unmatched to any gene: 4. The CDR3 loop spans 15 amino acids.